A selection of T cell receptor beta chains follows, all from one sample in a study of T cell responses to AZD1222 COVID-19 vaccine. Data came from immunoSEQ multiplex PCR; TCRdb stores just in-frame clones and leaves some out. The sample carries 100,000 or so clones, approximately 87% recorded once. The sequencing here drew on peripheral blood, taken 28 days after the second AZD1222 dose. The origin of the receptors is an adult who received the AZD1222 COVID-19 vaccine. Each CDR3 is given with its conserved first and last residue. The order of the fields is CDR3 protein, CDR3 DNA, J gene, clone size, V gene, D gene. The D gene is left open where the match is weak. Clone sizes are given selectively: once, few, many, or a class where the clone is expanded.

CDR3aa: CASSLQGTGQPQHF; CDR3nt: TGTGCCAGCAGTCTACAGGGGACCGGTCAGCCCCAGCATTTT; j_gene: TRBJ1-5; abundance: once; v_gene: TRBV2; d_gene: TRBD1
CDR3aa: CASSLGGGPYEQYF; CDR3nt: TGTGCCAGCAGCTTAGGAGGGGGCCCCTACGAGCAGTACTTC; j_gene: TRBJ2-7; abundance: .; v_gene: TRBV7-2; d_gene: TRBD1
CDR3aa: CASSYRQGGSGEQFF; CDR3nt: TGTGCCAGCAGTTACCGACAGGGTGGTTCGGGTGAGCAGTTCTTC; j_gene: TRBJ2-1; abundance: .; v_gene: TRBV6-5; d_gene: TRBD1
CDR3aa: CARSLANGTSSQETQYF; CDR3nt: TGTGCCAGAAGCTTGGCTAACGGGACTAGCTCACAAGAGACCCAGTACTTC; j_gene: TRBJ2-5; abundance: .; v_gene: TRBV5-3; d_gene: TRBD2
CDR3aa: CASSYSWADAYEQYF; CDR3nt: TGTGCCAGCAGTTACTCGTGGGCTGATGCCTACGAGCAGTACTTC; j_gene: TRBJ2-7; abundance: .; v_gene: TRBV6-5; d_gene: .
CDR3aa: CASSSDRQHEQFF; CDR3nt: TGTGCCAGCAGCTCCGATCGACAGCATGAGCAGTTCTTC; j_gene: TRBJ2-1; abundance: .; v_gene: TRBV7-3; d_gene: .
CDR3aa: CASSQDPPGGSTDTQYF; CDR3nt: TGCGCCAGCAGCCAAGATCCGCCAGGAGGAAGCACAGATACGCAGTATTTT; j_gene: TRBJ2-3; abundance: .; v_gene: TRBV4-1; d_gene: .
CDR3aa: CASSLEYNYNEQFF; CDR3nt: TGTGCCAGCAGCTTAGAATACAACTACAATGAGCAGTTCTTC; j_gene: TRBJ2-1; abundance: .; v_gene: TRBV7-2; d_gene: .
CDR3aa: CASSEARDRNTGELFF; CDR3nt: TGTGCCAGCAGTGAAGCAAGGGACAGAAACACCGGGGAGCTGTTTTTT; j_gene: TRBJ2-2; abundance: .; v_gene: TRBV6-1; d_gene: TRBD1
CDR3aa: CASSQDRTANTGELFF; CDR3nt: TGTGCCAGCAGCCAAGATCGGACGGCGAACACCGGGGAGCTGTTTTTT; j_gene: TRBJ2-2; abundance: .; v_gene: TRBV3-1/TRBV3-2; d_gene: .
CDR3aa: CASSAWDVSYTEAFF; CDR3nt: TGTGCCAGCAGTGCCTGGGACGTTTCCTACACTGAAGCTTTCTTT; j_gene: TRBJ1-1; abundance: few; v_gene: TRBV6-4; d_gene: .
CDR3aa: CSVNRQDLTDTQYF; CDR3nt: TGCAGCGTTAACCGGCAGGACCTCACAGATACGCAGTATTTT; j_gene: TRBJ2-3; abundance: once; v_gene: TRBV29-1; d_gene: .
CDR3aa: CASSLAAREETQYF; CDR3nt: TGTGCCAGCAGCTTGGCCGCCAGGGAGGAGACCCAGTACTTC; j_gene: TRBJ2-5; abundance: .; v_gene: TRBV5-6; d_gene: .
CDR3aa: CASSLQGRNTEAFF; CDR3nt: TGTGCCAGCAGTTTACAGGGTCGGAACACTGAAGCTTTCTTT; j_gene: TRBJ1-1; abundance: .; v_gene: TRBV27; d_gene: .
CDR3aa: CASSFWTGVGNQPQHF; CDR3nt: TGTGCCAGCAGCTTCTGGACAGGAGTTGGGAATCAGCCCCAGCATTTT; j_gene: TRBJ1-5; abundance: .; v_gene: TRBV7-9; d_gene: TRBD1
CDR3aa: CASSLDGNTEAFF; CDR3nt: TGTGCCAGCTCTCTGGACGGGAACACTGAAGCTTTCTTT; j_gene: TRBJ1-1; abundance: .; v_gene: TRBV18; d_gene: .
CDR3aa: CAWRPRSYEQYF; CDR3nt: TGTGCCTGGAGGCCGCGCTCCTACGAGCAGTACTTC; j_gene: TRBJ2-7; abundance: .; v_gene: TRBV30; d_gene: .
CDR3aa: CASSQDFAGQNVRADTQYF; CDR3nt: TGCGCCAGCAGCCAAGATTTCGCGGGACAGAATGTCAGAGCAGATACGCAGTATTTT; j_gene: TRBJ2-3; abundance: once; v_gene: TRBV4-1; d_gene: .
CDR3aa: CASSYTGTPADTGELFF; CDR3nt: TGCGCCAGCAGCTACACCGGGACGCCGGCGGACACCGGGGAGCTGTTTTTT; j_gene: TRBJ2-2; abundance: once; v_gene: TRBV5-1; d_gene: .
CDR3aa: CSVIMRGHLHYEQYF; CDR3nt: TGCAGCGTTATAATGCGGGGACACCTCCACTACGAGCAGTACTTC; j_gene: TRBJ2-7; abundance: once; v_gene: TRBV29-1; d_gene: .
CDR3aa: CASQQGAADTQYF; CDR3nt: TGTGCCAGTCAACAGGGGGCTGCAGATACGCAGTATTTT; j_gene: TRBJ2-3; abundance: .; v_gene: TRBV7-9; d_gene: TRBD1
CDR3aa: CASSPSGTPGTEAFF; CDR3nt: TGTGCCAGCAGCCCCAGTGGGACCCCCGGCACTGAAGCTTTCTTT; j_gene: TRBJ1-1; abundance: .; v_gene: TRBV9; d_gene: .
CDR3aa: CASSSIRGSPSTDTQYF; CDR3nt: TGTGCCAGCAGCTCCATCCGCGGGAGCCCTAGCACAGATACGCAGTATTTT; j_gene: TRBJ2-3; abundance: .; v_gene: TRBV7-2; d_gene: TRBD2
CDR3aa: CASTRGENYGYTF; CDR3nt: TGTGCCAGTACCCGGGGGGAGAACTATGGCTACACCTTC; j_gene: TRBJ1-2; abundance: .; v_gene: TRBV27; d_gene: .
CDR3aa: CASSPVTLETQYF; CDR3nt: TGTGCCAGCTCACCAGTTACTTTAGAGACCCAGTACTTC; j_gene: TRBJ2-5; abundance: .; v_gene: TRBV18; d_gene: .
CDR3aa: CASSLGGGYGYTF; CDR3nt: TGTGCCAGCAGCCTCGGGGGCGGCTATGGCTACACCTTC; j_gene: TRBJ1-2; abundance: .; v_gene: TRBV7-2; d_gene: .
CDR3aa: CASSESRGGHGNTIYF; CDR3nt: TGTGCCAGCAGTGAGTCCAGGGGAGGGCATGGAAACACCATATATTTT; j_gene: TRBJ1-3; abundance: medium-sized; v_gene: TRBV6-1; d_gene: .
CDR3aa: CATSDSLGTQGTNEQFF; CDR3nt: TGTGCCACCAGTGATTCATTGGGTACACAGGGAACGAATGAGCAGTTCTTC; j_gene: TRBJ2-1; abundance: .; v_gene: TRBV24-1; d_gene: .
CDR3aa: CSASPPYNEQFF; CDR3nt: TGCAGTGCTAGTCCCCCCTACAATGAGCAGTTCTTC; j_gene: TRBJ2-1; abundance: once; v_gene: TRBV20-1; d_gene: .
CDR3aa: CASSGGLDQPQHF; CDR3nt: TGTGCCAGTAGCGGGGGTTTGGATCAGCCCCAGCATTTT; j_gene: TRBJ1-5; abundance: .; v_gene: TRBV19; d_gene: .
CDR3aa: CASSPRDGSWKLFF; CDR3nt: TGTGCCAGCAGCCCCAGGGACGGGTCATGGAAACTGTTTTTT; j_gene: TRBJ1-4; abundance: once; v_gene: TRBV27; d_gene: .
CDR3aa: CASSFGQGGGYTF; CDR3nt: TGCGCCAGCAGCTTTGGACAGGGGGGTGGCTACACCTTC; j_gene: TRBJ1-2; abundance: few; v_gene: TRBV5-1; d_gene: TRBD1
CDR3aa: CASSLLGGRFYEQYF; CDR3nt: TGTGCCAGTAGTCTACTAGGGGGGAGATTCTACGAGCAGTACTTC; j_gene: TRBJ2-7; abundance: .; v_gene: TRBV19; d_gene: .
CDR3aa: CASSAAGREKLFF; CDR3nt: TGTGCCAGCAGTGCAGCCGGAAGGGAAAAACTGTTTTTT; j_gene: TRBJ1-4; abundance: once; v_gene: TRBV6-1; d_gene: .
CDR3aa: CASSLWGTEAFF; CDR3nt: TGTGCCAGCAGTTTATGGGGGACTGAAGCTTTCTTT; j_gene: TRBJ1-1; abundance: .; v_gene: TRBV27; d_gene: .
CDR3aa: CASGSGSGSYNEQFF; CDR3nt: TGTGCTAGTGGTTCAGGGTCTGGATCCTACAATGAGCAGTTCTTC; j_gene: TRBJ2-1; abundance: .; v_gene: TRBV12-5; d_gene: .
CDR3aa: CASSLKGETQYF; CDR3nt: TGTGCCAGCTCACTTAAAGGAGAGACCCAGTACTTC; j_gene: TRBJ2-5; abundance: .; v_gene: TRBV18; d_gene: .
CDR3aa: CASSLRTTGELFF; CDR3nt: TGTGCCAGCAGCCTAAGAACCACCGGGGAGCTGTTTTTT; j_gene: TRBJ2-2; abundance: .; v_gene: TRBV9; d_gene: .
CDR3aa: CASSPDPGTGRTGELFF; CDR3nt: TGTGCCAGCTCACCAGATCCTGGGACAGGGCGAACCGGGGAGCTGTTTTTT; j_gene: TRBJ2-2; abundance: once; v_gene: TRBV18; d_gene: TRBD1
CDR3aa: CASSVDGGMAFF; CDR3nt: TGTGCCAGCAGCGTAGACGGTGGGATGGCTTTCTTT; j_gene: TRBJ1-1; abundance: .; v_gene: TRBV28; d_gene: .
CDR3aa: CAISDRRGGAEQPQHF; CDR3nt: TGTGCCATCAGTGACCGCCGAGGGGGCGCAGAGCAGCCCCAGCATTTT; j_gene: TRBJ1-5; abundance: few; v_gene: TRBV10-3; d_gene: TRBD1
CDR3aa: CASSLTSGGARGTDTQYF; CDR3nt: TGTGCCAGCAGCTTAACCAGCGGGGGCGCCCGGGGCACAGATACGCAGTATTTT; j_gene: TRBJ2-3; abundance: few; v_gene: TRBV7-9; d_gene: TRBD2
CDR3aa: CASSLGTGGYNSPLHF; CDR3nt: TGTGCCAGCAGCTTGGGGACAGGGGGCTATAATTCACCCCTCCACTTT; j_gene: TRBJ1-6; abundance: .; v_gene: TRBV5-4; d_gene: TRBD1
CDR3aa: CASSLDPSVQYF; CDR3nt: TGTGCCAGCAGCTTGGACCCGTCGGTGCAGTATTTT; j_gene: TRBJ2-3; abundance: .; v_gene: TRBV7-9; d_gene: .
CDR3aa: CAWSEYMNTEAFF; CDR3nt: TGTGCCTGGAGTGAGTACATGAACACTGAAGCTTTCTTT; j_gene: TRBJ1-1; abundance: .; v_gene: TRBV30; d_gene: .
CDR3aa: CASSSRGTGELFF; CDR3nt: TGTGCCAGCAGTTCCAGGGGAACCGGGGAGCTGTTTTTT; j_gene: TRBJ2-2; abundance: .; v_gene: TRBV6-2/TRBV6-3; d_gene: .
CDR3aa: CASSATGGTAGELFF; CDR3nt: TGTGCCAGCAGCGCCACAGGGGGAACAGCCGGGGAGCTGTTTTTT; j_gene: TRBJ2-2; abundance: .; v_gene: TRBV9; d_gene: TRBD1
CDR3aa: CASSSPHSGTGELFF; CDR3nt: TGTGCCAGCAGTTCCCCACACAGCGGCACCGGGGAGCTGTTTTTT; j_gene: TRBJ2-2; abundance: .; v_gene: TRBV27; d_gene: .
CDR3aa: CSASVQGPSQPQHF; CDR3nt: TGCAGTGCTAGTGTACAGGGTCCGAGCCAGCCCCAGCATTTT; j_gene: TRBJ1-5; abundance: few; v_gene: TRBV20-1; d_gene: .
CDR3aa: CASSEDRRESQYF; CDR3nt: TGCGCCAGCAGTGAGGACCGCCGCGAGTCGCAGTATTTT; j_gene: TRBJ2-3; abundance: .; v_gene: TRBV10-1; d_gene: .
CDR3aa: CASSIRGTSGVMKTQYF; CDR3nt: TGTGCCAGTAGTATAAGGGGGACTAGCGGGGTGATGAAGACCCAGTACTTC; j_gene: TRBJ2-5; abundance: many; v_gene: TRBV19; d_gene: TRBD2
CDR3aa: CASSPQGAGGNTIYF; CDR3nt: TGTGCCAGCAGCCCTCAGGGGGCTGGCGGAAACACCATATATTTT; j_gene: TRBJ1-3; abundance: .; v_gene: TRBV5-8; d_gene: TRBD1
CDR3aa: CASTSDRGREQYF; CDR3nt: TGTGCCAGTACCTCGGATAGGGGACGCGAGCAGTACTTC; j_gene: TRBJ2-7; abundance: few; v_gene: TRBV19; d_gene: .
CDR3aa: CAWSHNEKLFF; CDR3nt: TGTGCCTGGAGTCATAATGAAAAACTGTTTTTT; j_gene: TRBJ1-4; abundance: .; v_gene: TRBV30; d_gene: .
CDR3aa: CASSESGVVETQYF; CDR3nt: TGTGCCAGCAGTGAGTCAGGGGTGGTAGAGACCCAGTACTTC; j_gene: TRBJ2-5; abundance: once; v_gene: TRBV6-1; d_gene: .
CDR3aa: CASSLNTGGSGTEAFF; CDR3nt: TGCGCCAGCAGCTTAAACACAGGGGGAAGCGGCACTGAAGCTTTCTTT; j_gene: TRBJ1-1; abundance: .; v_gene: TRBV5-1; d_gene: TRBD1
CDR3aa: CASSLSRGHNQPQHF; CDR3nt: TGTGCCAGCAGCTTAAGCCGGGGGCACAATCAGCCCCAGCATTTT; j_gene: TRBJ1-5; abundance: .; v_gene: TRBV7-9; d_gene: .